This TCR beta chain was captured by sequencing in a study of monozygotic twins with inflammatory bowel disease. The study's findings and limits: Against healthy co-twins, IBD patients had lower TCRbeta diversity (measured by inverse Simpson).

As for this clonotype: Its antigen is unidentified.

Germline CDR1 and CDR2: SEHNR and FQNEAQ (reference sequence). The CDR3 sequence is 14 residues long. TCRdb re-called the 5' RACE reads; every CDR3 protein appears as one record, without DNA. This repertoire comprises 300,000 to 400,000 distinct CDR3 sequences; its ten largest clones make up under 2.5%. Specimen: blood. V usage is TRBV7-9 and J usage is TRBJ1-2. This sequence was found in a human donor with ulcerative colitis or Crohn's disease, or a healthy co-twin of an affected twin (not recorded which). The CDR3: CASSSLDGGYGYTF.